One sample yielded the 26 T cell receptor beta chains listed below, sequenced in a study of T cell responses to AZD1222 COVID-19 vaccine. Only in-frame clones appear in the TCRdb table, and some are missing; sequencing was by immunoSEQ multiplex PCR. The repertoire includes approximately 160,000 clones, approximately 90% of them detected once, and approximately 2.8% sits in the top ten. The sequencing used peripheral blood, collected on day 0 of AZD1222 vaccination. The source is an adult in good health.

In DNA, the CDR3 is TGTGCCAGCAGCGCAAGGACAGGGGGGCTTCGGCAGTTCTTC. It specifies CASSARTGGLRQFF. The chain recombines TRBV7-9 with TRBJ2-1; 10 bases align to TRBD1. Germline V CDR1 and CDR2: SEHNR, FQNEAQ (reference sequence). V trimming: 5 bases; J trimming: 12 bases; junction bases outside the gene matches: 10. CDR3 length equals 14 residues.

This chain uses TRBV21-1 with TRBJ2-7; no check of the table's D call, TRBD1, against the DNA was made. TRBV21-1 is annotated as a pseudogene. The CDR3 spans 17 residues. The CDR3 is CASSISHLDRGLREQYF. CDR3 DNA: TGTGCCAGCAGCATCTCTCACTTGGACAGGGGGCTTAGAGAGCAGTACTTC.

The chain uses TRBV27 and TRBJ2-4; D is unresolved. V lost 5 bases and J lost 6, with 14 bases in between. Per the germline V gene, CDR1 is MNHEY and CDR2 is SMNVEV (reference sequence). This CDR3 comprises 14 residues. Here the CDR3 DNA reads TGTGCCAGCAGTCCTCGGGTCAGCAGAAACATTCAGTACTTC. Amino acid sequence: CASSPRVSRNIQYF.

The table lists this clone with a few counts. V and J are TRBV15 and TRBJ1-3; unclear D gene. CDR1 and CDR2 (germline): LNHNV, YYDKDF (reference sequence). The CDR3 has 17 residues. The V end lost 0 bases, the J end lost 0 bases, and 12 bases lay between the germline ends. Here the CDR3 reads CATSRDYQASSGNTIYF. Written as DNA, the CDR3 is TGTGCCACCAGCAGAGATTACCAGGCGTCCTCTGGAAACACCATATATTTT.

This clone was counted a single time. This chain connects TRBV7-2 to TRBJ2-1; D is ambiguous. Trimming took 3 bases from V and 0 from J, leaving 3 bases between them. There are 13 residues in the CDR3. In germline, CDR1 is SGHTA, CDR2 FQGNSA. For the CDR3, the DNA is TGTGCCAGCAGCTTCCACTCCTACAATGAGCAGTTCTTC. Protein: CASSFHSYNEQFF.

J is TRBJ1-2 and V is TRBV6-5; D is possibly TRBD1 (5 bases). Germline CDR1 MNHEY, CDR2 SVGAGI. The CDR3 totals 10 residues. Trimming cost V 5 bases and J 8 bases, with 6 bases left between them. CDR3 sequence (DNA): TGTGCCAGCAGTCAGGGAGGCTACACCTTC. Its translation: CASSQGGYTF.

This clone was found once. The V and J genes are TRBV16 and TRBJ1-1; no definite D call. The CDR3 contains 15 residues. The V end was cut by 0 bases, the J end by 1 base, with 9 bases between. Germline V gives CDR1 KGHSY, CDR2 FQNENV. The CDR3 reads CASSQSTAPNTEAFF. CDR3 coding DNA: TGTGCCAGCAGCCAATCCACAGCCCCGAACACTGAAGCTTTCTTT. The full variable domain, completed using reference TRBV16 and TRBJ1-1, is GEEVAQTPKHLVRGEGQKAKLYCAPIKGHSYVFWYQQVLKNEFKFLISFQNENVFDETGMPKERFSAKCLPNSPCSLEIQATKLEDSAVYFCASSQSTAPNTEAFFGQGTRLTVV.

V is TRBV18 and J is TRBJ2-2; 10 nucleotides align to TRBD2. Germline assignment: CDR1 KGHSH and CDR2 LQKENI. With 5 bases clipped from V and 6 bases from J, the junction kept 9 bases outside the gene matches. CDR3 length equals 16 residues. Here the CDR3 DNA reads TGTGCCAGCTCATCCGAGCGGGGGGGCCTATCCGGGGAGCTGTTTTTT. This translates into CASSSERGGLSGELFF.

The chain couples TRBV19 to TRBJ1-3; no definite D call. The germline V gene encodes CDR1 LNHDA and CDR2 SQIVND (reference sequence). V lost 3 bases and J 2 bases, leaving 8 bases between the germline ends. The CDR3 contains 14 residues. CDR3: CASSIKGTGNTIYF. CDR3 DNA sequence: TGTGCCAGTAGTATCAAAGGGACTGGAAACACCATATATTTT.

This chain links TRBV19 with TRBJ2-7, with D tentatively TRBD2 (6 bases). The V end was cut by 9 bases, the J end by 6 bases, with 21 bases between. The CDR3 contains 14 residues. CDR1 is LNHDA and CDR2 is SQIVND in the germline V gene (reference sequence). The CDR3 loop reads CASKPGTRRAEQYF. CDR3 bases: TGTGCCAGCAAACCAGGGACTCGAAGGGCCGAGCAGTACTTC.

This rearrangement joins TRBV4-1 to TRBJ2-7, with 7 positions matching TRBD1. CDR3 length: 13 amino acids. With 4 bases clipped from V and 5 bases from J, the junction kept 5 bases outside the gene matches. Germline CDR1 MGHRA, CDR2 YSYEKL. The CDR3 protein is CASSRYDRDEQYF. CDR3 nucleotide sequence: TGCGCCAGCAGCCGATATGACAGGGACGAGCAGTACTTC.

CDR3 sequence reads: CAISIDANYGYTF. The CDR3 nucleotides read TGTGCCATCAGTATAGACGCTAACTATGGCTACACCTTC. The V and J genes are TRBV10-3 and TRBJ1-2; D gene uncertain. Trimming removed 5 bases from V and 0 bases from J, with 7 bases in between. The germline CDR1 and CDR2 sequences are ENHRY and SYGVKD. CDR3 length equals 13 residues.

V usage is TRBV4-3 and J usage is TRBJ2-7; D perhaps matches TRBD2 (5 bases). CDR1 is LGHNA, CDR2 YSLEER, per germline. The CDR3 has 14 residues. Trimming cost V 3 bases and J 3 bases, with 12 bases left between them. The CDR3: CASSQILGSYEQYF. The CDR3 DNA is TGCGCCAGCAGCCAGATCTTAGGGAGCTACGAGCAGTACTTC.

The chain carries TRBV9 and TRBJ2-3, with 7 bases aligning to TRBD2. The CDR3 runs 14 residues. The trim removed 4 bases at V and 9 bases at J, leaving 11 bases unmatched. Germline V lookup: CDR1 SGDLS, CDR2 YYNGEE. CDR3 DNA sequence: TGTGCCAGCAGCCCCCGGTTGGGGGGGTTGACGCAGTATTTT. It encodes CASSPRLGGLTQYF. Full variable domain (missing parts from reference TRBV9 and TRBJ2-3): DSGVTQTPKHLITATGQRVTLRCSPRSGDLSVYWYQQSLDQGLQFLIQYYNGEERAKGNILERFSAQQFPDLHSELNLSSLELGDSALYFCASSPRLGGLTQYFGPGTRLTVL.

This chain joins TRBV9 and TRBJ2-1; TRBD2 might be the D (6 bases). The CDR3 is 15 residues long. Per the germline V gene, CDR1 is SGDLS and CDR2 is YYNGEE. Trimming removed 0 bases from V and 10 bases from J, with 17 bases in between. CDR3: CASSVASSESPEQFF. The CDR3 DNA sequence: TGTGCCAGCAGCGTAGCGTCTAGCGAAAGTCCCGAGCAGTTCTTC.

The rearrangement uses TRBV20-1 and TRBJ2-4; D perhaps matches TRBD2 (5 bases). The CDR3 runs to 17 residues. Germline-derived CDR1 and CDR2 are DFQATT and SNEGSKA (reference sequence). V lost 3 bases to trimming and J lost 2 bases, with 20 bases between them. Here the CDR3 reads CSASSGVGSRTKNIQYF. The CDR3 nucleotides are TGCAGTGCTAGTTCGGGTGTGGGGAGTCGAACCAAAAACATTCAGTACTTC.

J is TRBJ1-2 and V is TRBV3-1 (or the pseudogene TRBV3-2); no definite D call. V shed 0 bases and J shed 7 bases, with 12 bases lying between them. Germline V gives CDR1 LGHDT, CDR2 YNNKEL (reference sequence). The CDR3 has 14 amino acids. CDR3 coding DNA: TGTGCCAGCAGCCAAGACACGGGGTCCGGTGGCTACACCTTC. Translated, it gives CASSQDTGSGGYTF.

The chain employs TRBV6-1 and TRBJ1-3; D may be TRBD1 (5 bases). Germline lookup yields CDR1 MNHNS and CDR2 SASEGT. V lost 3 bases to trimming and J lost 0 bases, with 15 bases between them. The CDR3 runs to 17 residues. CDR3 sequence (DNA): TGTGCCAGCAGTGAGGAGAGGGGCCGTAGCTCTGGAAACACCATATATTTT. It specifies CASSEERGRSSGNTIYF.

Only one count was recorded for this clone. The rearrangement links TRBV7-9 to TRBJ1-2; D uncertain. Germline V gene sequence: CDR1 SEHNR, CDR2 FQNEAQ (reference sequence). V was cut by 5 bases and J by 0 bases, with 10 bases left in between. This CDR3 is 14 amino acids long. DNA of the CDR3: TGTGCCAGCAGCCAAAGTGGGTCTAACTATGGCTACACCTTC. The encoded protein is CASSQSGSNYGYTF.

The chain combines TRBV29-1 with TRBJ2-7; 8 bases fit TRBD2. There are 12 residues in the CDR3. The ends lost 2 bases at V and 4 bases at J; junction bases unmatched: 1. Germline V gives CDR1 SQVTM, CDR2 ANQGSEA. The CDR3 coding sequence is TGCAGCGTTGAATTAGCGGGGTACGAGCAGTACTTC. It codes for CSVELAGYEQYF.

This clone was found a few times. This sequence joins TRBV30 and TRBJ1-1; tentatively, D is TRBD1 (5 bases). The CDR3 has 15 residues. From germline, CDR1 is GTSNPN and CDR2 SVGIG (reference sequence). V shed 0 bases and J shed 5 bases, with 16 bases lying between them. The chain's CDR3 is CAWSVPRGRGTEAFF. CDR3 DNA: TGTGCCTGGAGTGTACCCCGGGGACGGGGTACTGAAGCTTTCTTT. Full variable domain (rest looked up from reference TRBV30 and TRBJ1-1): SQTIHQWPATLVQPVGSPLSLECTVEGTSNPNLYWYRQAAGRGLQLLFYSVGIGQISSEVPQNLSASRPQDRQFILSSKKLLLSDSGFYLCAWSVPRGRGTEAFFGQGTRLTVV.

J is TRBJ1-1 and V is TRBV19; no clear D gene. There are 13 residues in the CDR3. Germline V gene sequence: CDR1 LNHDA, CDR2 SQIVND (reference sequence). The V gene lost 1 base and the J gene lost 5 bases, with 8 bases spanning the gap. CDR3 DNA sequence: TGTGCCAGTAGTATAGGGGGAGGAACTGAAGCTTTCTTT. Its protein is CASSIGGGTEAFF.

This sequence joins TRBV6-5 and TRBJ2-7, with 10 bases that match TRBD2. The CDR3 is 14 residues long. CDR1 is MNHEY and CDR2 is SVGAGI in the germline V gene. Trimming took 6 bases from V and 4 from J; bases not matched to a gene: 6. CDR3 region: CASRRAGGPYEQYF. The CDR3 DNA reads as TGTGCCAGCAGGCGAGCGGGGGGGCCATACGAGCAGTACTTC.

This clone was seen just once. V usage is TRBV7-2 and J usage is TRBJ2-1; D is unclear. Trimming pared 1 base from V and 6 bases from J, leaving 10 bases between. The CDR3 totals 14 residues. Germline values: CDR1 SGHTA, CDR2 FQGNSA. CDR3 loop: CASSLGPGPNEQFF. As DNA, the CDR3 is TGTGCCAGCAGCTTAGGTCCTGGGCCCAATGAGCAGTTCTTC.

This rearrangement joins TRBV7-9 to TRBJ2-5; either TRBD1 or TRBD2 may fit D (5 bases each). The CDR3 extends over 15 amino acids. V lost 2 bases, J lost 2 bases, and 12 bases lay in between. Per the germline V gene, CDR1 is SEHNR and CDR2 is FQNEAQ (reference sequence). The CDR3 region is CASSLLGRSQETQYF. In DNA, the CDR3 is TGTGCCAGCAGCTTACTGGGACGGAGTCAAGAGACCCAGTACTTC.

The J gene is TRBJ1-5, the V gene TRBV5-8; D is unclear. The CDR3 has 17 residues. The V end lost 0 bases, the J end lost 0 bases, and 13 bases lay between the germline ends. Germline V gene lookup returns CDR1 SGHTS and CDR2 YDEGEE. The CDR3 nucleotides are TGTGCCAGCAGCTTGGGCATTTGGCAATATAGCAATCAGCCCCAGCATTTT. It encodes CASSLGIWQYSNQPQHF.